This T cell receptor (beta chain) was documented in a study of cytomegalovirus exposure and HLA in healthy donors. The wider study: In a previous analysis, 95 million to 130 million unique TCR beta sequences were found from 150 million to 200 million T cells.

On this clone: Its specificity is not known.

Findings and caveats of the study: A missense DCLRE1C variant was associated with V- and J-gene trimming of TCR beta chains in a later analysis, and an independent cohort replicated the association. It was confirmed in vitro that a few of the CMV-associated chains were specific for CMV antigens.

Germline CDR1 and CDR2: MNHNS and SASEGT. Trimming removed 6 bases from V and 5 bases from J; junction bases left unmatched: 5. This CDR3 has 15 residues. PCR primers comprised 60 Vbeta and 13 Jbeta primers. The table came from immunoSEQ multiplex PCR; TCRdb's copy has only in-frame clones and leaves some out. Of 150,000 to 200,000 clones in the sample, about 80% were seen once. The chain combines TRBV6-1 with TRBJ2-1; 12 positions agree with TRBD2. This receptor was obtained from a middle-aged man in good health and CMV-seropositive. Input material: PBMCs. This chain's CDR3 is CASSTGLAGNNEQFF. The CDR3 region has the DNA TGTGCCAGCAGCACGGGACTAGCGGGTAACAATGAGCAGTTCTTC.